This is a list of T cell receptor beta chains from one sample in a study of shared clonotypes between healthy human individuals. The repertoire was sequenced with immunoSEQ multiplex PCR; TCRdb's copy has only in-frame clones and lacks some. The sample has about 2.2 million clones, about 94% seen once. What was sequenced was naive CD8+ T cells from PBMCs. The receptors were sampled from a man between 18 and 29 years old in good health. Some clones in this sample may be carry-over from other donors' samples. Both conserved end residues are part of each CDR3. D genes are given only for firm matches. Size is omitted from some rows. Given values are once, few, many or a class for expanded clones.

TRBJ1-1,NA,NA,TRBV7-2,CASASGPATSTEAFF,TGTGCCAGCGCATCCGGACCGGCTACTAGCACTGAAGCTTTCTTT
TRBJ2-5,NA,NA,TRBV29-1,CSVVSETQYF,TGCAGCGTTGTTTCCGAGACCCAGTACTTC
TRBJ1-4,NA,NA,TRBV4-1,CASSPLGEKLFF,TGCGCCAGCAGCCCCCTCGGAGAAAAACTGTTTTTT
TRBJ2-7,NA,TRBD2,TRBV19,CATTNGRGETYEQYF,TGTGCCACCACCAATGGGCGGGGGGAGACCTACGAGCAGTACTTC
TRBJ2-7,NA,TRBD1,TRBV2,CASREGQGGPYEQYF,TGTGCCAGCAGAGAGGGACAGGGTGGACCCTACGAGCAGTACTTC
TRBJ2-3,NA,NA,TRBV27,CATEERGTDTQYF,TGTGCCACCGAGGAGCGGGGCACAGATACGCAGTATTTT
TRBJ2-7,NA,TRBD1,TRBV29-1,CSVQGQGRYEQYF,TGCAGCGTTCAAGGACAGGGGCGCTACGAGCAGTACTTC
TRBJ2-7,NA,NA,TRBV27,CASSLQGSSYEQYF,TGTGCCAGCAGTCTACAGGGTAGCTCCTACGAGCAGTACTTC
TRBJ2-3,NA,NA,TRBV27,CASSFLGTDTQYF,TGTGCCAGCAGTTTTTTGGGCACAGATACGCAGTATTTT
TRBJ2-1,NA,TRBD2,TRBV2,CASSVPTSGLYNEQFF,TGTGCCAGCAGTGTTCCTACTAGCGGGCTTTACAATGAGCAGTTCTTC
TRBJ1-3,once,NA,TRBV7-9,CASSLWGRDGNTIYF,TGTGCCAGCAGCTTATGGGGGCGGGATGGAAACACCATATATTTT
TRBJ2-1,NA,TRBD2,TRBV7-9,CASSSRLAGGVEQFF,TGTGCCAGCAGCTCCCGACTAGCGGGAGGAGTCGAGCAGTTCTTC
TRBJ1-2,few,NA,TRBV19,CASSPRPVDGYTF,TGTGCCAGTAGTCCTCGGCCGGTGGACGGCTACACCTTC
TRBJ1-1,few,NA,TRBV13,CASSFPEGPEAFF,TGTGCCAGCAGCTTTCCCGAGGGCCCTGAAGCTTTCTTT
TRBJ1-5,NA,NA,TRBV27,CASSLFGGSNQPQHF,TGTGCCAGCAGTTTATTCGGGGGAAGCAATCAGCCCCAGCATTTT
TRBJ2-6,NA,NA,TRBV11-2,CASSPNPGANVLTF,TGTGCCAGCAGCCCGAACCCTGGGGCCAACGTCCTGACTTTC